One and the same sample provided the 27 T cell receptor beta chains below, sequenced in a study of T cell responses to AZD1222 COVID-19 vaccine. The repertoire was sequenced with immunoSEQ multiplex PCR; TCRdb's copy has only in-frame clones and lacks some. Counted here are about 99,000 clones, around 92% occurring once; the ten biggest clones make up 45%. Specimen: peripheral blood, collected on day 0 of AZD1222 vaccination. These receptors all come from an adult in good health.

The chain uses TRBV28 and TRBJ1-2; TRBD1 matches at 11 bases. With 5 bases clipped from V and 4 bases from J, the junction kept 3 bases outside the gene matches. The V gene's germline CDR1 is MDHEN and CDR2 SYDVKM. CDR3 length: 14 residues. The CDR3 reads CASSGQGAGYGYTF. The CDR3 DNA follows: TGTGCCAGCAGTGGACAGGGGGCGGGCTATGGCTACACCTTC.

The chain couples TRBV10-3 to TRBJ2-1; D perhaps matches TRBD2 (6 bases). The CDR3 is 13 residues long. Germline lookup yields CDR1 ENHRY and CDR2 SYGVKD. Trimming removed 3 bases at V and 7 bases at J, with 10 bases between. The CDR3 DNA reads as TGTGCCATCAGTGAACGGCGGGAAAATGAGCAGTTCTTC. This gives the protein CAISERRENEQFF.

The gene calls are TRBV6-5 and TRBJ1-5; unclear D gene. This CDR3 has 15 amino acids. Trimming cost V 5 bases and J 4 bases, with 15 bases left between them. Per the germline V gene, CDR1 is MNHEY and CDR2 is SVGAGI. The CDR3 DNA follows: TGTGCCAGCAGTCGAACGATCTCGGGGAATCAGCCCCAGCATTTT. Its protein product is CASSRTISGNQPQHF.

This clone was counted a single time. The CDR3 nucleotides read TGTGCCAGCAGCTTAGTGGCCAGGGGGTTACAAGAGACCCAGTACTTC. Its translation is CASSLVARGLQETQYF. The V and J genes are TRBV7-8 and TRBJ2-5; 7 bases align to TRBD1. The CDR3 sequence is 16 residues long. Germline V lookup: CDR1 SGHVS, CDR2 FQNEAQ. Trimming took 1 base from V and 2 from J; bases not matched to a gene: 7.

The V gene is TRBV7-9, the J gene TRBJ2-1; unclear D gene. The V end lost 5 bases, the J end lost 7 bases, and 6 bases lay between the germline ends. The germline V gene encodes CDR1 SEHNR and CDR2 FQNEAQ (reference sequence). This CDR3 comprises 11 residues. In DNA, the CDR3 is TGTGCCAGCAGCCTCAGTAATGAGCAGTTCTTC. Its protein is CASSLSNEQFF. The whole variable domain, remainder taken from reference TRBV7-9 and TRBJ2-1, is DTGVSQNPRHKITKRGQNVTFRCDPISEHNRLYWYRQTLGQGPEFLTYFQNEAQLEKSRLLSDRFSAERPKGSFSTLEIQRTEQGDSAMYLCASSLSNEQFFGPGTRLTVL.

Only a few counts were recorded for this clone. The chain employs TRBV5-1 and TRBJ1-1; 10 bases are a match to TRBD1. Germline values: CDR1 SGHRS, CDR2 YFSETQ. V was clipped by 3 bases and J by 1 base; unmatched bases: 6. CDR3 length: 16 residues. This CDR3 reads CASSSGQGSGNTEAFF. The CDR3 bases are TGCGCCAGCAGCTCGGGACAGGGGAGTGGGAACACTGAAGCTTTCTTT.

The chain employs TRBV18 and TRBJ2-1, with 12 bases fitting TRBD2. CDR1 and CDR2 from the germline V gene are KGHSH and LQKENI. The CDR3 covers 17 residues. J was trimmed by 9 bases and V by 2 bases; bases with no gene match: 11. The CDR3 here is CASSPRTSGMGLAEQFF. The CDR3 DNA reads as TGTGCCAGCTCACCAAGGACTAGCGGGATGGGATTGGCTGAGCAGTTCTTC. Full variable domain (outside the CDR3, taken from reference TRBV18 and TRBJ2-1): NAGVMQNPRHLVRRRGQEARLRCSPMKGHSHVYWYRQLPEEGLKFMVYLQKENIIDESGMPKERFSAEFPKEGPSILRIQQVVRGDSAAYFCASSPRTSGMGLAEQFFGPGTRLTVL.

This rearrangement joins TRBV12-5 to TRBJ2-5; D unclear. CDR1 is LGHNT and CDR2 is FRNRAP in the germline V gene. V gave up 8 bases and J gave up 7 bases, with 17 bases separating them. The CDR3 consists of 13 residues. The CDR3 region is CASSNEGIGTQYF. The CDR3 region has the DNA TGTGCTAGTTCGAACGAAGGGATTGGGACCCAGTACTTC.

V gene TRBV30 combines with J gene TRBJ2-7; D possibly corresponds to TRBD2 (6 bases). The CDR3 is 13 residues long. The germline V and J ends were trimmed by 2 bases and 1 base, with 9 bases remaining between them. CDR1 is GTSNPN and CDR2 is SVGIG in the germline V gene (reference sequence). Here the CDR3 reads CAWSSGLSYEQYF. CDR3 bases: TGTGCCTGGAGTTCGGGACTTTCCTACGAGCAGTACTTC.

The rearrangement joins TRBV5-1 to TRBJ2-3, with D tentatively TRBD1 or TRBD2 (7 bases each). Germline CDR1 SGHRS, CDR2 YFSETQ. The CDR3 has 14 residues. The germline V and J ends were trimmed by 1 base and 3 bases, with 9 bases remaining between them. CDR3 sequence: CASSLQGGTDTQYF. DNA for the CDR3: TGCGCCAGCAGCTTGCAGGGGGGGACAGATACGCAGTATTTT.

The chain recombines TRBV19 with TRBJ2-7; a possible D gene is TRBD2 (5 bases). V shed 3 bases and J shed 0 bases, with 12 bases lying between them. The germline V gene encodes CDR1 LNHDA and CDR2 SQIVND (reference sequence). The CDR3 spans 15 residues. The DNA of the CDR3 is TGTGCCAGTAGTATTTCTAGCAGAAGCTCCTACGAGCAGTACTTC. The encoded protein is CASSISSRSSYEQYF.

V is TRBV11-2 and J is TRBJ2-7; no firm D call. V was pared by 4 bases and J by 6 bases, with 10 bases between. In germline, CDR1 is SGHAT, CDR2 FQNNGV. There are 12 residues in the CDR3. The CDR3 region is CASSSILVEQYF. The CDR3 bases are TGTGCCAGCAGCTCCATACTGGTCGAGCAGTACTTC.

This clone was seen just once. The chain employs TRBV6-6 and TRBJ1-2, with TRBD1 identical over 7 bases. The CDR3 consists of 14 residues. The junction had 7 bases not matched to a gene; V was cut back by 5 bases and J by 4 bases. CDR1 and CDR2 (germline): MNHNY, SVGAGI (reference sequence). The chain's CDR3 is CASSLDRRSYGYTF. DNA of the CDR3: TGTGCCAGCAGTCTGGACAGGAGGAGCTATGGCTACACCTTC.

The chain joins TRBV5-4 to TRBJ1-2, with D possibly being TRBD1 (5 bases). Germline values: CDR1 SGHNT, CDR2 YYREEE (reference sequence). This CDR3 spans 16 amino acids. Trimming left V 4 bases short and J 6 bases short, with 22 bases between. CDR3 in amino acids: CASSQGHPGVGDGYTF. CDR3 nucleotides: TGTGCCAGCAGCCAAGGACATCCCGGGGTAGGAGATGGCTACACCTTC. Filled out from reference TRBV5-4 and TRBJ1-2, the complete variable domain reads ETGVTQSPTHLIKTRGQQVTLRCSSQSGHNTVSWYQQALGQGPQFIFQYYREEENGRGNFPPRFSGLQFPNYSSELNVNALELDDSALYLCASSQGHPGVGDGYTFGSGTRLTVV.

This chain joins TRBV6-5 and TRBJ2-1; D possibly corresponds to TRBD1 (6 bases). Germline V gene data show CDR1 as MNHEY and CDR2 as SVGAGI. This CDR3 is 12 amino acids long. V was cut by 9 bases and J by 6 bases, with 12 bases left in between. The CDR3 bases are TGTGCCAGTCTGAGAGGGGGCAATGAGCAGTTCTTC. As protein: CASLRGGNEQFF.

The V and J genes are TRBV10-3 and TRBJ1-1; 7 positions agree with TRBD1. V lost 4 bases and J lost 5; bases outside the gene matches: 7. CDR1 and CDR2 (germline): ENHRY, SYGVKD. The CDR3 consists of 14 residues. CDR3 sequence (DNA): TGTGCCATCAGTGCAGGGGGGCGCGGGACTGAAGCTTTCTTT. This gives the protein CAISAGGRGTEAFF.

To note about this clone: The junction departs from germline at one end; a sequencing error may be responsible. The chain uses TRBV19 and TRBJ2-1; a weak D match, TRBD2 (6 bases). This CDR3 has 11 amino acids. Per germline, CDR1 LNHDA and CDR2 SQIVND (reference sequence). The CDR3 protein is CASSNGRRAVF. The CDR3, as DNA: TGTGCCAGTAGTAACGGTCGGAGGGCCGTCTTC.

The CDR3 DNA reads as TGTGCCTGGAATGAAGCGCGCAATGAGCAGTTCTTC. Its translation is CAWNEARNEQFF. The chain couples TRBV30 to TRBJ2-1; unclear D gene. The V end lost 4 bases, the J end lost 6 bases, and 10 bases lay between the germline ends. CDR1 is GTSNPN and CDR2 is SVGIG in the germline V gene (reference sequence). The CDR3 sequence is 12 residues long.

The V and J genes are TRBV6-2 or TRBV6-3 and TRBJ1-2; D not resolved. V was clipped by 2 bases and J by 2 bases, with 9 bases between them. CDR3 length equals 14 residues. In germline, CDR1 is MNHEY, CDR2 SVGEGT. CDR3 coding DNA: TGTGCCAGCAGTTACCAACAGCGAAACTATGGCTACACCTTC. Protein product: CASSYQQRNYGYTF.

This rearrangement joins TRBV7-2 to TRBJ2-7; 9 bases map to TRBD2. The V segment lost 5 bases and the J segment 7 bases; nucleotides outside the gene matches: 12. The CDR3 is 15 amino acids. Germline V gene lookup returns CDR1 SGHTA and CDR2 FQGNSA. DNA for the CDR3: TGTGCCAGCAGCCCCCAAGTAGCGGGAGTCGGTGAGCAGTACTTC. It translates to CASSPQVAGVGEQYF.

V gene TRBV6-5 combines with J gene TRBJ1-2; 8 bases map to TRBD1. V trimming: 7 bases; J trimming: 2 bases; junction bases outside the gene matches: 6. Germline values: CDR1 MNHEY, CDR2 SVGAGI. CDR3 length: 14 amino acids. The CDR3 coding sequence is TGTGCCAGCAACTCAAGGACAGGGAACTATGGCTACACCTTC. This sequence encodes CASNSRTGNYGYTF.

The chain carries TRBV27 and TRBJ2-3, with a possible D match to TRBD1 (6 bases). The V end was cut by 6 bases, the J end by 2 bases, with 21 bases between. CDR3 length: 17 residues. Germline CDR1 reads MNHEY; CDR2 reads SMNVEV (reference sequence). As DNA, the CDR3 is TGTGCCAGCAGCTCCCTCGGCGAAAACAGGGTCACAGATACGCAGTATTTT. This gives the protein CASSSLGENRVTDTQYF.

The count of this clone is one. This sequence joins TRBV6-1 and TRBJ1-1; 8 bases are shared with TRBD1. V shed 3 bases and J 4 bases; nucleotides not matched to a gene: 7. This CDR3 spans 15 amino acids. The germline gives CDR1 MNHNS, CDR2 SASEGT. CDR3 sequence reads: CASSDAQGTGTEAFF. The CDR3 DNA is TGTGCCAGCAGTGATGCCCAGGGGACAGGCACTGAAGCTTTCTTT.

The V call is TRBV30, the J call TRBJ2-7; 9 bases are shared with TRBD1. This CDR3 is 14 amino acids long. The germline V gene has CDR1 GTSNPN and CDR2 SVGIG (reference sequence). V lost 3 bases, J lost 2 bases, and 5 bases stayed unmatched. The CDR3 reads CAWSGTGNPYEQYF. CDR3 sequence (DNA): TGTGCCTGGAGCGGGACAGGGAATCCCTACGAGCAGTACTTC.

This chain links TRBV2 with TRBJ1-6; TRBD1 might be the D (6 bases). Between the trimmed V and J ends, which lost 5 bases and 4 bases, there was a span of 9 bases. CDR3 size: 14 residues. Germline-derived CDR1 and CDR2 are SNHLY and FYNNEI. The CDR3: CASSSQGYNSPLHF. The CDR3 coding sequence is TGTGCCAGCAGTTCACAGGGTTATAATTCACCCCTCCACTTT.

The genes are TRBV12-3 or TRBV12-4 and TRBJ1-2; D is undetermined. The CDR3 has 12 residues. V lost 0 bases and J 4 bases, leaving 3 bases between the germline ends. CDR3 amino acids: CASSLAGYGYTF. As DNA, the CDR3 is TGTGCCAGCAGTTTAGCAGGCTATGGCTACACCTTC.

The chain couples TRBV4-1 to TRBJ1-4; 7 bases agree with TRBD1. The CDR3 has 14 residues. The germline CDR1 and CDR2 sequences are MGHRA and YSYEKL. V trimming: 4 bases; J trimming: 5 bases; junction bases outside the gene matches: 4. The CDR3 here is CASSPGQRNEKLFF. In DNA, the CDR3 is TGCGCCAGCAGCCCGGGACAGCGAAATGAAAAACTGTTTTTT.